These 21 T cell receptor beta chains came from one sample sequenced in a study of cytomegalovirus exposure and HLA in healthy donors. PCR employed 60 Vbeta and 13 Jbeta primers. TCRdb's copy holds only in-frame clones and misses some; the assay was immunoSEQ multiplex PCR. The sample holds some 89,000 clones, about four fifths seen once. Input material: PBMCs. The receptors were sampled from a woman aged 40-49 years in good health and CMV-seropositive.

The CDR3 nucleotides are TGTGCCAGCAGCTTAGATTCTCGCTCCTACGAGCAGTACTTC. It specifies CASSLDSRSYEQYF. This rearrangement joins TRBV11-2 to TRBJ2-7; D is ambiguous. Germline loops: CDR1 SGHAT, CDR2 FQNNGV. The CDR3 spans 14 residues. Deletions cut 0 bases from V and 0 bases from J, with 6 bases between. The full variable domain, completed using reference TRBV11-2 and TRBJ2-7, is EAGVAQSPRYKIIEKRQSVAFWCNPISGHATLYWYQQILGQGPKLLIQFQNNGVVDDSQLPKDRFSAERLKGVDSTLKIQPAKLEDSAVYLCASSLDSRSYEQYFGPGTRLTVT.

The chain couples TRBV5-1 to TRBJ2-7, with a tentative D call TRBD1 (6 bases). This CDR3 is built from 12 residues. V lost 7 bases and J 6 bases, leaving 14 bases between the germline ends. From germline, CDR1 is SGHRS and CDR2 YFSETQ. The CDR3 DNA follows: TGCGCCAGCCGCGACAGGTCAGGCGAGCAGTACTTC. Translating it yields CASRDRSGEQYF.

The rearrangement links TRBV6-1 to TRBJ1-4; D not certain. The CDR3 sequence is 12 residues long. Trimming took 8 bases from V and 4 from J, leaving 8 bases between them. Germline V gene sequence: CDR1 MNHNS, CDR2 SASEGT. CDR3: CASGRSNEKLFF. In DNA, the CDR3 is TGTGCCAGCGGCCGGAGTAATGAAAAACTGTTTTTT.

The genes are TRBV28 and TRBJ2-7; the match to TRBD2 covers 10 bases. Trimming took 7 bases from V and 3 from J; bases not matched to a gene: 18. This CDR3 has 18 amino acids. The germline CDR1 and CDR2 sequences are MDHEN and SYDVKM. For the CDR3, the DNA is TGTGCCAGCAACACCCGGTATGGGGGACTAGCGACTATCTACGAGCAGTACTTC. Protein: CASNTRYGGLATIYEQYF.

The chain carries TRBV2 and TRBJ2-2; 7 bases are shared with TRBD1. Trimming at V came to 6 bases and at J to 4 bases, leaving 5 bases not matched to a gene. The CDR3 totals 14 residues. The germline CDR1 and CDR2 sequences are SNHLY and FYNNEI. The CDR3, as DNA: TGTGCCAGCAGGACAGGGATGGGCACCGGGGAGCTGTTTTTT. It specifies CASRTGMGTGELFF.

The chain uses TRBV4-1 and TRBJ2-6; 11 nucleotides agree with TRBD1. Per the germline V gene, CDR1 is MGHRA and CDR2 is YSYEKL. The trim removed 2 bases at V and 1 base at J, leaving 4 bases unmatched. This CDR3 has 18 amino acids. The CDR3, as DNA: TGCGCCAGCAGCCAACCGGGACAGGGGGTATCTGGGGCCAACGTCCTGACTTTC. Amino acid sequence: CASSQPGQGVSGANVLTF.

The gene calls are TRBV27 and TRBJ2-1; TRBD1 matches at 10 bases. J gave up 7 bases and V 5 bases, and 11 bases lay outside the gene matches. Germline V gene lookup returns CDR1 MNHEY and CDR2 SMNVEV (reference sequence). This CDR3 contains 16 residues. The CDR3 DNA reads as TGTGCCAGCAGTCGGGAACCGGGACAGGGGATTAATGAGCAGTTCTTC. Translating it yields CASSREPGQGINEQFF.

This clone occurred a few times. The rearrangement uses TRBV29-1 and TRBJ1-4; D is undetermined. V lost 0 bases, J lost 4 bases, and 6 bases lay in between. The CDR3 consists of 13 residues. Germline CDR1 is SQVTM and CDR2 is ANQGSEA. CDR3 in amino acids: CSVEESGNEKLFF. CDR3 sequence (DNA): TGCAGCGTTGAAGAATCGGGTAATGAAAAACTGTTTTTT.

The CDR3 nucleotides read TGTGCCAGCAGCGTAGCTAAGGGGACAGGGGTCACCGGGGAGCTGTTTTTT. Translation: CASSVAKGTGVTGELFF. The gene calls are TRBV9 and TRBJ2-2; 10 nucleotides align to TRBD1. The CDR3 runs 17 residues. CDR1 and CDR2 from the germline V gene are SGDLS and YYNGEE. The V and J ends lost 0 bases and 4 bases, in that order; junction bases with no gene match: 6.

V and J are TRBV7-3 and TRBJ2-3; 11 bases align to TRBD2. Trimming removed 4 bases from V and 2 bases from J; junction bases left unmatched: 8. This CDR3 comprises 17 residues. CDR1 is SGHTA, CDR2 FQGTGA, per germline. In DNA form, the CDR3 reads TGTGCCAGCAGCTCCCAGCTTAGCGGGAGGGCCACAGATACGCAGTATTTT. Its protein is CASSSQLSGRATDTQYF.

The gene calls are TRBV15 and TRBJ1-3; D call uncertain. The CDR3 spans 17 residues. V was clipped by 6 bases and J by 1 base, with 19 bases between them. Looked up from germline, CDR1 is LNHNV and CDR2 is YYDKDF (reference sequence). Written as DNA, the CDR3 is TGTGCCACCAGTAGCGAAGCAGGCTCCAATTCTGGAAACACCATATATTTT. Translation gives CATSSEAGSNSGNTIYF.

J is TRBJ1-4 and V is TRBV5-4, with D perhaps TRBD1 (6 bases). Germline V gene data show CDR1 as SGHNT and CDR2 as YYREEE (reference sequence). V lost 3 bases and J 6 bases, leaving 15 bases between the germline ends. The CDR3 contains 15 residues. The CDR3 DNA reads as TGTGCCAGCAGCTCGAATCGGGGGGCAGATGAAAAACTGTTTTTT. Amino acid sequence: CASSSNRGADEKLFF.

The gene calls are TRBV28 and TRBJ2-1, with 7 positions matching TRBD2. This CDR3 is built from 15 residues. The germline V gene has CDR1 MDHEN and CDR2 SYDVKM. V was clipped by 2 bases and J by 4 bases; unmatched bases: 5. The CDR3 sequence is CASSLIGREYNEQFF. CDR3 bases: TGTGCCAGCAGTTTAATAGGGAGGGAGTACAATGAGCAGTTCTTC.

This chain uses TRBV7-8 with TRBJ2-1; 9 bases map to TRBD1. J was trimmed by 6 bases and V by 0 bases; bases with no gene match: 6. This CDR3 is built from 16 residues. Germline lookup yields CDR1 SGHVS and CDR2 FQNEAQ. As DNA, the CDR3 is TGTGCCAGCAGCTTAGCTCCGGGACAGGGTCCCAATGAGCAGTTCTTC. Amino acid sequence: CASSLAPGQGPNEQFF.

The chain links TRBV12-5 to TRBJ2-1, with a possible D match to TRBD1 (5 bases). This CDR3 contains 15 residues. Looked up from germline, CDR1 is LGHNT and CDR2 is FRNRAP. Trimming cost V 6 bases and J 3 bases, with 15 bases left between them. CDR3 residues: CASGSPLDNYNEQFF. CDR3 coding DNA: TGTGCTAGTGGCTCCCCCCTGGACAACTACAATGAGCAGTTCTTC.

This clone has just one count. The V and J genes are TRBV18 and TRBJ2-1, with no clear D. The germline CDR1 and CDR2 sequences are KGHSH and LQKENI. V gave up 3 bases and J gave up 5 bases, with 2 bases separating them. This CDR3 region has 11 residues. For the CDR3, the DNA is TGTGCCAGCTCACCCGACAATGAGCAGTTCTTC. Translating gives CASSPDNEQFF. Together with reference TRBV18 and TRBJ2-1, the CDR3 gives the full variable domain: NAGVMQNPRHLVRRRGQEARLRCSPMKGHSHVYWYRQLPEEGLKFMVYLQKENIIDESGMPKERFSAEFPKEGPSILRIQQVVRGDSAAYFCASSPDNEQFFGPGTRLTVL.

In its sample, this clone was seen once. The chain carries TRBV19 and TRBJ1-1; 9 positions agree with TRBD1. Germline CDR1 LNHDA, CDR2 SQIVND (reference sequence). J lost 6 bases, V lost 3 bases, and 2 bases had no gene match. This CDR3 has 13 amino acids. The CDR3 DNA follows: TGTGCCAGTAGTATGGGGACAGGGTCTGAAGCTTTCTTT. Translating gives CASSMGTGSEAFF. The full variable domain, completed using reference TRBV19 and TRBJ1-1, is DGGITQSPKYLFRKEGQNVTLSCEQNLNHDAMYWYRQDPGQGLRLIYYSQIVNDFQKGDIAEGYSVSREKKESFPLTVTSAQKNPTAFYLCASSMGTGSEAFFGQGTRLTVV.

The chain employs TRBV19 and TRBJ1-1, with a weak D call TRBD1 (5 bases). The V end was cut by 3 bases, the J end by 2 bases, with 16 bases between. CDR1 is LNHDA and CDR2 is SQIVND in the germline V gene (reference sequence). This CDR3 has 16 amino acids. For the CDR3, the DNA is TGTGCCAGTAGTATGAGTTCTGGGGGGTATAACACTGAAGCTTTCTTT. Its protein product is CASSMSSGGYNTEAFF.

J is TRBJ1-5 and V is TRBV6-1; D perhaps matches TRBD1 (5 bases). V was clipped by 0 bases and J by 6 bases, with 12 bases between them. This CDR3 contains 15 residues. Germline CDR1 is MNHNS and CDR2 is SASEGT. The CDR3 protein is CASSEAEGGTQPQHF. For the CDR3, the DNA is TGTGCCAGCAGTGAAGCGGAGGGAGGGACTCAGCCCCAGCATTTT.

The rearrangement links TRBV4-2 to TRBJ2-7; 12 bases match TRBD2. V lost 0 bases, J lost 4 bases, and 4 bases stayed unmatched. The CDR3 extends over 16 amino acids. Germline CDR1 LGHNA, CDR2 YNFKEQ. CDR3 coding DNA: TGTGCCAGCAGCCAAGATGGGCTAGCGGGAGGGTACGAGCAGTACTTC. This sequence encodes CASSQDGLAGGYEQYF.

Comment on this clone: One end of the junction fails to match germline, which may point to a read error. The chain links TRBV6-4 to TRBJ2-1, with 9 bases fitting TRBD1. The germline CDR1 and CDR2 sequences are MRHNA and SNTAGT. This CDR3 has 13 residues. In nucleotides, the CDR3 is TGTGCCAGCAGTGCGACAGGGGGGCTAGGGAAGGTCTTC. It yields the protein CASSATGGLGKVF.